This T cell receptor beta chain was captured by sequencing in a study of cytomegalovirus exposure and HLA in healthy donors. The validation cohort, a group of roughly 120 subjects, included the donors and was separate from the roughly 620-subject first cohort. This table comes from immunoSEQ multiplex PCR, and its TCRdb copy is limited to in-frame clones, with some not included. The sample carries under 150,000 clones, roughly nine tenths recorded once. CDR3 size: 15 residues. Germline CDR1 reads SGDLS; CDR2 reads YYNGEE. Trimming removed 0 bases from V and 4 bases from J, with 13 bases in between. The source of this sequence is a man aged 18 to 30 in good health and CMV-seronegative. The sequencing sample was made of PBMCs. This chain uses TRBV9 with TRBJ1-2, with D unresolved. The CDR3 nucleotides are TGTGCCAGCAGCGTAGCTCTTTCCGGTGGCTATGGCTACACCTTC. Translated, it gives CASSVALSGGYGYTF.